These 30 T cell receptor beta chains were sequenced from one sample in a study of cytomegalovirus exposure and HLA in healthy donors. The PCR used 60 Vbeta and 13 Jbeta primers. Profiled with immunoSEQ multiplex PCR; TCRdb holds only in-frame clones, not every one. There are about 130,000 clones in the sample; about 78% occur only once, and 1.5% lies in the top ten. Specimen: PBMCs. These receptors were taken from a female donor in good health and CMV-seronegative.

The V gene is TRBV4-3, the J gene TRBJ1-4; the match to TRBD1 covers 11 bases. Germline CDR1 and CDR2: LGHNA and YSLEER. There are 14 residues in the CDR3. The V and J ends lost 4 bases and 7 bases, in that order; junction bases with no gene match: 2. CDR3 sequence reads: CASSRTGGSEKLFF. The CDR3 coding sequence is TGCGCCAGCAGCCGGACAGGGGGCAGTGAAAAACTGTTTTTT.

The V call is TRBV30, the J call TRBJ2-2; weak D call: TRBD1 (6 bases). The V and J ends lost 8 bases and 0 bases respectively, with 13 bases between them. Germline CDR1 is GTSNPN and CDR2 is SVGIG (reference sequence). The CDR3 sequence is 14 residues long. For the CDR3, the DNA is TGTGCCGGCCAGGGGTTCGCGAACACCGGGGAGCTGTTTTTT. Protein product: CAGQGFANTGELFF. Full variable domain (rest looked up from reference TRBV30 and TRBJ2-2): SQTIHQWPATLVQPVGSPLSLECTVEGTSNPNLYWYRQAAGRGLQLLFYSVGIGQISSEVPQNLSASRPQDRQFILSSKKLLLSDSGFYLCAGQGFANTGELFFGEGSRLTVL.

This rearrangement joins TRBV6-5 to TRBJ2-7; D is perhaps TRBD1 (6 bases). CDR1 is MNHEY and CDR2 is SVGAGI in the germline V gene. The CDR3 length is 16 residues. V lost 2 bases to trimming and J lost 4 bases, with 18 bases between them. The CDR3 region is CASSYRLDSPFYEQYF. CDR3 sequence (DNA): TGTGCCAGCAGTTACCGACTGGACAGTCCCTTTTACGAGCAGTACTTC.

The V and J genes are TRBV5-1 and TRBJ2-2; TRBD1 might be the D (6 bases). The CDR3 sequence is 14 residues long. The ends were cut back, 4 bases at V and 1 base at J, with 8 bases in the middle. CDR1 is SGHRS, CDR2 YFSETQ, per germline. The CDR3 coding sequence is TGCGCCAGCAGCACGGGACAGAACACCGGGGAGCTGTTTTTT. Encoded protein: CASSTGQNTGELFF.

V and J are TRBV5-1 and TRBJ1-4; the D gene is possibly TRBD1 (5 bases). The CDR3 has 14 residues. Germline lookup yields CDR1 SGHRS and CDR2 YFSETQ. V was trimmed by 6 bases and J by 3 bases, leaving 12 bases between them. The CDR3 region is CASNTGTANEKLFF. CDR3 sequence (DNA): TGCGCCAGCAACACCGGGACTGCTAATGAAAAACTGTTTTTT.

This chain joins TRBV2 and TRBJ2-5, with 7 nucleotides matching TRBD2. The CDR3 contains 14 residues. From germline, CDR1 is SNHLY and CDR2 FYNNEI. The junction had 8 bases not matched to a gene; V was cut back by 5 bases and J by 5 bases. The CDR3 sequence: CASSSPAGGETQYF. The CDR3 DNA is TGTGCCAGCAGTTCGCCAGCCGGGGGGGAGACCCAGTACTTC.

Only a few counts were recorded for this clone. The J gene is TRBJ1-5, the V gene TRBV28, with 7 bases aligning to TRBD1. Per germline, CDR1 MDHEN and CDR2 SYDVKM. Losses at the gene ends were 6 bases for V and 7 bases for J; bases not matched to a gene: 6. This CDR3 contains 13 residues. The CDR3 DNA reads TGTGCCAGCAGACAACAGGGGCTCCAGCCCCAGCATTTT. This gives the protein CASRQQGLQPQHF.

V and J are TRBV29-1 and TRBJ1-2; 7 bases match TRBD1. V lost 5 bases and J lost 6; bases outside the gene matches: 3. Germline V gene lookup returns CDR1 SQVTM and CDR2 ANQGSEA. The CDR3 runs to 11 residues. The CDR3 loop reads CSVIGGDGYTF. CDR3 coding DNA: TGCAGCGTTATAGGGGGCGATGGCTACACCTTC.

The chain links TRBV5-4 to TRBJ2-7; 11 nucleotides match TRBD2. CDR1 is SGHNT, CDR2 YYREEE, per germline (reference sequence). The CDR3 covers 15 residues. V gave up 2 bases and J gave up 4 bases; unmatched junction bases: 5. The CDR3: CASSFLAGGKYEQYF. CDR3 nucleotides: TGTGCCAGCAGCTTTCTAGCGGGAGGAAAGTACGAGCAGTACTTC.

The V and J genes are TRBV10-3 and TRBJ2-7, with 12 bases aligning to TRBD2. Per germline, CDR1 ENHRY and CDR2 SYGVKD. CDR3 length: 18 amino acids. V shed 4 bases, J shed 2 bases, and the junction held 12 bases outside the gene matches. As DNA, the CDR3 is TGTGCCATCAGTGGGGCGAGACTAGCGGGAGTTAACGCCTACGAGCAGTACTTC. It specifies CAISGARLAGVNAYEQYF.

In DNA form, the CDR3 reads TGCGCCAGCAGCCAGTCTAGCTACGGAGAGACCCAGTACTTC. Translating gives CASSQSSYGETQYF. V and J are TRBV4-3 and TRBJ2-5, with D possibly TRBD2 on 5 matching bases. Germline CDR1 and CDR2: LGHNA and YSLEER. This CDR3 spans 14 amino acids. Trimming took 3 bases from V and 4 from J, leaving 12 bases between them.

This rearrangement joins TRBV19 to TRBJ2-1; 10 bases are shared with TRBD2. The CDR3 totals 13 residues. Trimming took 5 bases from V and 9 from J; bases not matched to a gene: 4. Germline V CDR1 and CDR2: LNHDA, SQIVND (reference sequence). CDR3: CASSLAGVSEQFF. CDR3 DNA sequence: TGTGCCAGTAGTCTAGCGGGAGTGAGTGAGCAGTTCTTC. The entire variable domain, with the rest obtained from reference TRBV19 and TRBJ2-1, is as follows: DGGITQSPKYLFRKEGQNVTLSCEQNLNHDAMYWYRQDPGQGLRLIYYSQIVNDFQKGDIAEGYSVSREKKESFPLTVTSAQKNPTAFYLCASSLAGVSEQFFGPGTRLTVL.

The chain uses TRBV5-6 and TRBJ1-5; D gene ambiguous. The CDR3 runs 14 residues. The V gene's germline CDR1 is SGHDT and CDR2 YYEEEE. The ends were cut back, 0 bases at V and 8 bases at J, with 12 bases in the middle. CDR3 protein: CASSLEQSFEPQHF. CDR3 DNA: TGTGCCAGCAGCTTGGAACAGTCGTTTGAGCCCCAGCATTTT.

The chain couples TRBV9 to TRBJ2-7, with 13 bases lining up with TRBD2. CDR1 is SGDLS and CDR2 is YYNGEE in the germline V gene. V lost 3 bases and J lost 5; bases outside the gene matches: 11. The CDR3 spans 17 residues. In DNA form, the CDR3 reads TGTGCCAGCAGCGGGCGAGGACTAGCGGGAGTTGGCGACGAGCAGTACTTC. The encoded protein is CASSGRGLAGVGDEQYF. Drawing the rest from reference TRBV9 and TRBJ2-7, the complete variable domain is DSGVTQTPKHLITATGQRVTLRCSPRSGDLSVYWYQQSLDQGLQFLIQYYNGEERAKGNILERFSAQQFPDLHSELNLSSLELGDSALYFCASSGRGLAGVGDEQYFGPGTRLTVT.

The V gene is TRBV19, the J gene TRBJ2-4; the match to TRBD1 covers 10 bases. V was clipped by 5 bases and J by 6 bases; unmatched bases: 7. The CDR3 consists of 15 residues. Per the germline V gene, CDR1 is LNHDA and CDR2 is SQIVND (reference sequence). The CDR3 loop reads CASSSGTGDGNIQYF. CDR3 nucleotide sequence: TGTGCCAGTAGTTCGGGGACAGGGGACGGAAACATTCAGTACTTC.

This clone is a singleton in its sample. V usage is TRBV5-1 and J usage is TRBJ2-3; perhaps TRBD2 as D (6 bases). Trimming took 4 bases from V and 5 from J, leaving 11 bases between them. Germline values: CDR1 SGHRS, CDR2 YFSETQ. The CDR3 consists of 13 residues. The CDR3 DNA reads TGCGCCAGCAGCGCCCAGGGAGGAGATACGCAGTATTTT. Protein product: CASSAQGGDTQYF. The entire variable domain, with the rest obtained from reference TRBV5-1 and TRBJ2-3, is as follows: KAGVTQTPRYLIKTRGQQVTLSCSPISGHRSVSWYQQTPGQGLQFLFEYFSETQRNKGNFPGRFSGRQFSNSRSEMNVSTLELGDSALYLCASSAQGGDTQYFGPGTRLTVL.

This clone showed up just once. In DNA, the CDR3 is TGTGCCAGTACAAAACAGGGGAACACTGAAGCTTTCTTT. Its protein product is CASTKQGNTEAFF. This chain joins TRBV6-5 and TRBJ1-1; TRBD1 is a possible D gene (6 bases). V lost 9 bases, J lost 1 base, and 12 bases lay in between. Germline V gives CDR1 MNHEY, CDR2 SVGAGI. The CDR3 extends over 13 amino acids.

This clone came up once. The chain links TRBV4-2 to TRBJ1-4; 9 nucleotides match TRBD1. Per germline, CDR1 LGHNA and CDR2 YNFKEQ. The CDR3 loop spans 17 amino acids. Trimming took 1 base from V and 8 from J; bases not matched to a gene: 11. The CDR3 sequence is CASSQGRSGTGTEKLFF. CDR3 nucleotides: TGTGCCAGCAGCCAAGGTCGCTCGGGGACAGGGACCGAAAAACTGTTTTTT.

The chain recombines TRBV9 with TRBJ2-1, with 8 bases lining up with TRBD2. The CDR3 contains 17 residues. Germline trimming cut 4 bases from V and 7 bases from J; bases unmatched to any gene: 16. Germline CDR1 reads SGDLS; CDR2 reads YYNGEE. CDR3 amino acids: CASSFKTSAGARNEQFF. In DNA form, the CDR3 reads TGTGCCAGCAGCTTTAAGACGTCAGCGGGAGCTAGAAATGAGCAGTTCTTC.

The rearrangement joins TRBV5-4 to TRBJ2-7; D unresolved. Trimming removed 4 bases from V and 5 bases from J, with 19 bases in between. CDR3 length: 15 residues. Germline V gene lookup returns CDR1 SGHNT and CDR2 YYREEE (reference sequence). The CDR3 loop reads CASSRKDGSNDEQYF. CDR3 in DNA: TGTGCCAGCAGCCGGAAGGATGGTAGCAACGACGAGCAGTACTTC.

The chain combines TRBV11-2 with TRBJ1-1; D not certain. Trimming cost V 1 base and J 7 bases, with 13 bases left between them. CDR1 is SGHAT, CDR2 FQNNGV, per germline. This CDR3 comprises 14 residues. Here the CDR3 DNA reads TGTGCCAGCAGCTTAGGAGGGATCGGAGTTGAAGCTTTCTTT. It translates to CASSLGGIGVEAFF. Full variable domain (rest looked up from reference TRBV11-2 and TRBJ1-1): EAGVAQSPRYKIIEKRQSVAFWCNPISGHATLYWYQQILGQGPKLLIQFQNNGVVDDSQLPKDRFSAERLKGVDSTLKIQPAKLEDSAVYLCASSLGGIGVEAFFGQGTRLTVV.

This rearrangement joins TRBV10-1 to TRBJ2-7; 9 nucleotides agree with TRBD1. The V gene's germline CDR1 is WNHNN and CDR2 SYGVQD (reference sequence). This CDR3 spans 16 amino acids. The V segment lost 2 bases and the J segment 2 bases; nucleotides outside the gene matches: 7. In nucleotides, the CDR3 is TGCGCCAGCAGTGAGAGGGGGACAGGGATGCCCTACGAGCAGTACTTC. It specifies CASSERGTGMPYEQYF.

The rearrangement uses TRBV4-1 and TRBJ2-3; 11 bases are a match to TRBD2. The junction had 5 bases not matched to a gene; V was cut back by 1 base and J by 5 bases. CDR1 is MGHRA and CDR2 is YSYEKL in the germline V gene. CDR3 length: 16 amino acids. The CDR3 bases are TGCGCCAGCAGCCAAGTAGCGGGAGGGAAGGGAGATACGCAGTATTTT. This encodes CASSQVAGGKGDTQYF.

J is TRBJ2-3 and V is TRBV30; possible D gene TRBD2, 7 bases. The V and J ends lost 5 bases and 3 bases respectively, with 12 bases between them. The length of the CDR3 is 13 residues. Germline V lookup: CDR1 GTSNPN, CDR2 SVGIG (reference sequence). The CDR3 region has the DNA TGTGCCTGGGGGGGGGCAGGAACAGATACGCAGTATTTT. Translation: CAWGGAGTDTQYF. Combining the CDR3 with reference TRBV30 and TRBJ2-3 gives the whole variable domain SQTIHQWPATLVQPVGSPLSLECTVEGTSNPNLYWYRQAAGRGLQLLFYSVGIGQISSEVPQNLSASRPQDRQFILSSKKLLLSDSGFYLCAWGGAGTDTQYFGPGTRLTVL.

On this clone itself: The identical CDR3 is also encoded by other nucleotide sequences in the sample. The chain carries TRBV19 and TRBJ2-5, with 9 bases fitting TRBD2. This CDR3 has 13 residues. Germline V lookup: CDR1 LNHDA, CDR2 SQIVND (reference sequence). J gave up 5 bases and V 2 bases, and 0 bases lay outside the gene matches. This CDR3 is CASSISGRETQYF. As DNA, the CDR3 is TGTGCCAGTAGTATAAGCGGGAGGGAGACCCAGTACTTC.

V usage is TRBV5-1 and J usage is TRBJ2-1, with 7 positions matching TRBD2. J gave up 9 bases and V 6 bases, and 9 bases lay outside the gene matches. Per germline, CDR1 SGHRS and CDR2 YFSETQ. The CDR3 is made up of 13 amino acids. The CDR3 coding sequence is TGCGCCAGCAAGATAGCGGGCTCGGGTGAGCAGTTCTTC. It codes for CASKIAGSGEQFF.

With regard to this clone: A read error may account for a junction end that differs from germline. The chain uses TRBV27 and TRBJ1-5; 8 bases are a match to TRBD1. The V gene's germline CDR1 is MNHEY and CDR2 SMNVEV (reference sequence). The CDR3 loop spans 16 amino acids. The CDR3, as DNA: TGTGCCAGCAGCCCCATCGCTGCAGGGGGCAAACAGCCCCAGCATTTT. Its translation is CASSPIAAGGKQPQHF.

In this sample, this clone turned up a few times. The V gene is TRBV19, the J gene TRBJ2-7, with D unresolved. Trimming cost V 4 bases and J 1 base, with 17 bases left between them. CDR3 length equals 16 residues. Looked up from germline, CDR1 is LNHDA and CDR2 is SQIVND (reference sequence). This CDR3 is CASSTGRGFLSYEQYF. The CDR3 nucleotides read TGTGCCAGTAGTACTGGTCGAGGTTTTCTATCCTACGAGCAGTACTTC. Full variable domain (remainder filled in from reference TRBV19 and TRBJ2-7): DGGITQSPKYLFRKEGQNVTLSCEQNLNHDAMYWYRQDPGQGLRLIYYSQIVNDFQKGDIAEGYSVSREKKESFPLTVTSAQKNPTAFYLCASSTGRGFLSYEQYFGPGTRLTVT.

The chain carries TRBV4-3 and TRBJ2-5; 10 bases fit TRBD1. With the DNA end fitting TRBJ2-7 better, the J assignment may be wrong. CDR1 is LGHNA, CDR2 YSLEER, per germline. The CDR3 contains 17 residues. The CDR3: CASSPFGGQGRPGEQYF. CDR3 nucleotides: TGCGCCAGCAGCCCCTTCGGGGGACAGGGGCGTCCGGGCGAGCAGTACTTC.

This clone was counted a single time. The rearrangement uses TRBV30 and TRBJ1-2; possible D gene TRBD1, 6 bases. The CDR3 has 13 residues. Germline CDR1 GTSNPN, CDR2 SVGIG (reference sequence). V was clipped by 4 bases and J by 6 bases, with 15 bases between them. The DNA of the CDR3 is TGTGCCTGGACCCGGTCAGGGGTGAATGGCTACACCTTC. Translating gives CAWTRSGVNGYTF.